This TCR beta chain was sequenced during a study of vaccination effects on CD4 cells after COVID-19 (dated by TCRdb to the early 2020s). In the study overall: Each participant got two doses of an mRNA SARS-CoV-2 vaccine, either BNT162b2 or mRNA-1273. In both COVID-19 convalescent patients and infection-naive vaccine recipients, the study compared SARS-CoV-2 spike-specific CD4+ TCR repertoires from before mRNA vaccination with those from after it. The full study included 10 COVID-19 convalescent patients and a handful of SARS-CoV-2-naive healthy vaccine recipients. The Oncomine TCR Beta short-read assay on an Illumina iSeq 100 was used to sequence cultures from other donors in the study. Points the paper makes about the study in general: Among healthy vaccine recipients, nearly all vaccine-induced clones were SARS-CoV-2 mono-reactive, and just 1 of 255 was cross-reactive with common cold coronaviruses. Only a small number of convalescent patients were included, and no early post-infection timepoints were available, which limited the study. Both infection-induced and vaccine-induced clones contracted markedly at late post-vaccination timepoints, which is consistent with waning T cell responses.

Notes on this clone: Its binding antigen is unknown. Base qualities are missing; no much larger clone stands one base away.

Library preparation employed the immunoSEQ multiplex PCR assay. TCR beta CDR3 sequencing was performed on DNA from the cultured, isolated CD4+ T cells. As for how the authors treated the data: The analysis removed non-productive TCR sequences, trimmed reads to the CDR3 region, and retained only CDR3s that were 7 or more amino acids long. The MANAFEST web app was used to pick out antigen-specific clonotypes by comparing their expansion in peptide wells with that in reference cultures. To count as positive, a clone had to show expansion at FDR<0.05 compared with the reference and with all other wells, an odds ratio above 5, and a frequency above 0.1% in two replicate wells. A clonotype was defined as cross-reactive if the clonotype was significantly expanded both in SARS-CoV-2 spike wells and in at least one common cold coronavirus spike condition. Using the stringdist R package, CDR3 similarity was measured by Levenshtein distance, and unrooted trees were constructed with ape in R 3.6.1. TCRdb's version of the immuneACCESS table is confined to in-frame rearrangements and falls short of the full clone set. An unresolved V gene accounts for under half of the shortfall where checked; the remainder is of unknown origin. D and trimming were read from the DNA, whereas the V and J calls and clone size are those reported in that table. This sample lists 55,000 to 75,000 clones; around 76% were detected once. The ten largest clonotypes hold around 3% of the sample.

The CDR3 holds 13 amino acids from the cysteine to the phenylalanine. The kept DNA is CDR3 alone, 39 bases in frame from the first base. V was cut back by 1 base and J by 7 bases, leaving a gap of 8 bases between them. Based on the germline V gene, the CDR1 and CDR2 sequences are SGHDN and FVKESK. To identify antigen-specific CD4+ T cell clonotypes by their expansion, the ViraFEST assay first stimulated PBMC with viral peptide pools and then applied TCR sequencing. After 10 to 11 days of culture, CD4+ T cells were isolated with the EasySep CD4+ T cell isolation kit. None of the healthy vaccine recipients had a prior SARS-CoV-2 infection, which was confirmed by nucleocapsid antibody tests that came back negative both before and after vaccination. Each well held more than 1.5 million PBMC cultured in IMDM containing approximately 5% human AB serum, around 10 IU/ml IL-2 and gentamicin, along with around 11 ug/ml peptides. Half of the culture medium was replaced with fresh IL-2-containing medium on days 3 and 7. Each peptide stimulation condition was cultured in triplicate wells unless otherwise noted. PBMC were separated from whole blood using Ficoll-Paque Plus gradient centrifugation and were then either cryopreserved at -140C or used fresh. The overlapping peptide pools covered the spike proteins of SARS-CoV-2 as well as those of the common cold coronaviruses HCoV-NL63, HCoV-OC43 and HCoV-229E. Genomic DNA was extracted from cultured CD4+ T cells with the QIAamp micro DNA kit.

This clonotype originated in a human donor who received a COVID-19 vaccine. The sequencing here drew on CD4+ T cells from PBMCs cultured with HCoV-NL63 spike peptides, taken before COVID-19 vaccination. Per the publication, the cell subset or site label means: HCoV-NL63 spike overlapping peptide pool stimulation. Rearrangement joined TRBV14 to TRBJ2-4; the best D guess is TRBD1, with 6 bases matching. In nucleotides, the sequence is TGTGCCAGCAGCCAAGGGACAGCCAACATTCAGTACTTC. Its translation reads: CASSQGTANIQYF.